One sample yielded the 9 T cell receptor beta chains listed below, sequenced in a study of T cell clusters in autoimmune cytopenias. Each sample's input was around 250 ng genomic DNA, 38,000 or so genome equivalents. TRB rearrangements were amplified by touch-down multiplex PCR with mixed TRB-A/B primers. TCRdb processed the multiplex PCR reads again and assigns one entry to each CDR3 protein, with no DNA. The table lists some 11,000 distinct CDR3 sequences. The same data also contributed to another study, on T cell repertoires in aging, cancer and after chemotherapy.

Input material: peripheral blood. These receptors came from a human donor in good health.

This clonotype is identified as medium-sized from frequency. The genes are TRBV30 and TRBJ2-5; lacking DNA, the TRBD2 call made by TCRdb goes unchecked. CDR3 length: 13 residues. From germline, CDR1 is GTSNPN and CDR2 SVGIG (reference sequence). The CDR3 here is CAWSLEGTETQYF.

In terms of frequency, this clonotype is medium-sized. This chain uses TRBV7-3 with TRBJ2-3; TCRdb's D call, TRBD2, is unchecked because there is no DNA. The CDR3 is 16 residues long. Germline lookup yields CDR1 SGHTA and CDR2 FQGTGA. This chain's CDR3 is CASSLTGTSGVDTQYF.

This clonotype is medium-sized (0.01 to 0.1%) by frequency. The chain uses TRBV19 and TRBJ1-1; the D gene TCRdb calls, TRBD1, cannot be checked with no DNA. The CDR3 is 14 residues long. CDR1 and CDR2 from the germline V gene are LNHDA and SQIVND (reference sequence). CDR3 amino acids: CASSMDRVNTEAFF.

The rearrangement uses TRBV6-5 and TRBJ2-3; TCRdb's D gene call, TRBD2, goes unchecked for lack of DNA. The CDR3 covers 15 residues. Germline V gives CDR1 MNHEY, CDR2 SVGAGI. The CDR3 loop reads CASRTRSAGGDTQYF.

The genes are TRBV7-2 and TRBJ2-1; the D call from TCRdb, TRBD1, cannot be confirmed without DNA. Germline-derived CDR1 and CDR2 are SGHTA and FQGNSA. The CDR3 contains 21 residues. CDR3 loop: CASSSAGRQNGQYRLYNEQFF. The full variable domain, with the rest looked up from reference TRBV7-2 and TRBJ2-1, is GAGVSQSPSNKVTEKGKDVELRCDPISGHTALYWYRQSLGQGLEFLIYFQGNSAPDKSGLPSDRFSAERTGGSVSTLTIQRTQQEDSAVYLCASSSAGRQNGQYRLYNEQFFGPGTRLTVL.

This sequence joins TRBV4-3 and TRBJ2-2; TCRdb's D gene call, TRBD1, goes unchecked for lack of DNA. Germline-derived CDR1 and CDR2 are LGHNA and YSLEER. This CDR3 contains 16 residues. The CDR3 is CASSQSQGDGTGELFF.

This chain uses TRBV18 with TRBJ2-3; the D call of TRBD2 rests on TCRdb alone, since no DNA is present to check it. Germline assignment: CDR1 KGHSH and CDR2 LQKENI. The CDR3 loop spans 15 amino acids. CDR3: CASSPSGLRTDTQYF.

The chain's CDR3 is CASSFSLHGGRTGELFF. This sequence joins TRBV7-9 and TRBJ2-2; the TCRdb call, TRBD1, lacks DNA for checking. Germline V gives CDR1 SEHNR, CDR2 FQNEAQ (reference sequence). The CDR3 is 17 residues long.

CDR3 sequence reads: CASKRGGEKQFF. The V gene is TRBV28, the J gene TRBJ2-1; TCRdb's assignment of TRBD2 cannot be checked, as there is no DNA. Looked up from germline, CDR1 is MDHEN and CDR2 is SYDVKM. The CDR3 runs to 12 residues.